The 8 T cell receptor beta chains below were found in one sample sequenced in a study of shared clonotypes between healthy human individuals. Repertoires were generated with immunoSEQ multiplex PCR, while TCRdb's copy carries only in-frame clones and drops some. The sample shows about 2.3 million clones, more than 85% of them seen only once. Sequencing was done on a sample of naive CD4+ T cells from PBMCs. Subset reported: CD45RA+ positively selected. These receptors were obtained from a young man in good health. Some clones in this sample may be carry-over from other donors' samples.

The genes are TRBV5-4 and TRBJ2-1, with 8 bases lining up with TRBD2. Unmatched junction bases numbered 17, after V lost 0 bases and J lost 6 bases. CDR3 length equals 19 residues. Germline V gene sequence: CDR1 SGHNT, CDR2 YYREEE (reference sequence). CDR3 in amino acids: CASSLAWASQRETFNEQFF. DNA for the CDR3: TGTGCCAGCAGCTTGGCATGGGCGAGTCAGCGGGAGACATTCAATGAGCAGTTCTTC.

The gene calls are TRBV18 and TRBJ2-7; TRBD1 agrees at 9 bases. The germline CDR1 and CDR2 sequences are KGHSH and LQKENI. Unmatched junction bases numbered 9, after V lost 6 bases and J lost 3 bases. The CDR3 is 15 amino acids. The CDR3 DNA reads TGTGCCAGCTCTCCGGCGGGACAGGGATTCTACGAGCAGTACTTC. It codes for CASSPAGQGFYEQYF.

The V gene is TRBV7-2, the J gene TRBJ1-2, with a possible D match to TRBD1 (5 bases). The CDR3 totals 15 residues. The V gene lost 5 bases and the J gene lost 1 base, with 14 bases spanning the gap. Germline values: CDR1 SGHTA, CDR2 FQGNSA. The CDR3 sequence: CASSGRDGLNYGYTF. In DNA, the CDR3 is TGTGCCAGCAGCGGTCGGGACGGACTTAACTATGGCTACACCTTC.

The V call is TRBV18, the J call TRBJ2-5; TRBD1 agrees at 8 bases. Germline trimming cut 3 bases from V and 2 bases from J; bases unmatched to any gene: 5. Germline V gene lookup returns CDR1 KGHSH and CDR2 LQKENI. The CDR3 contains 15 residues. Here the CDR3 reads CASSPWTGQQETQYF. The CDR3, as DNA: TGTGCCAGCTCACCGTGGACAGGGCAGCAAGAGACCCAGTACTTC.

This chain joins TRBV10-3 and TRBJ2-7; tentative D call: TRBD1 (5 bases). CDR3 length: 16 residues. V shed 3 bases and J shed 1 base, with 16 bases lying between them. Germline CDR1 ENHRY, CDR2 SYGVKD. The CDR3 DNA reads TGTGCCATCAGTGACTTCGGAAGGGGCCCATCCTACGAGCAGTACTTC. It yields the protein CAISDFGRGPSYEQYF.

The chain links TRBV28 to TRBJ2-2; 7 nucleotides align to TRBD2. The CDR3 contains 17 residues. The germline CDR1 and CDR2 sequences are MDHEN and SYDVKM. V lost 4 bases and J lost 4; bases outside the gene matches: 12. CDR3 DNA: TGTGCCAGCAGTTCCCAGCCGGGGGGACCTGGCACCGGGGAGCTGTTTTTT. Amino acid sequence: CASSSQPGGPGTGELFF.

This chain connects TRBV30 to TRBJ2-7; D is possibly TRBD1 (5 bases). V dropped 1 base and J dropped 1 base, with 32 bases sitting between them. The CDR3 is 21 residues long. Per the germline V gene, CDR1 is GTSNPN and CDR2 is SVGIG (reference sequence). The CDR3 nucleotides read TGTGCCTGGAGTGGGAGTCTCCCAAGTCTCCTTTGGCAGGGAAGATCCTACGAGCAGTACTTC. Translated, it gives CAWSGSLPSLLWQGRSYEQYF.

The CDR3 loop reads CASSASGESYEQYF. In DNA, the CDR3 is TGTGCCAGCAGCGCATCCGGGGAATCCTACGAGCAGTACTTC. The chain uses TRBV9 and TRBJ2-7, with D possibly TRBD2 on 5 matching bases. V lost 3 bases to trimming and J lost 1 base, with 11 bases between them. The CDR3 runs 14 residues. Germline values: CDR1 SGDLS, CDR2 YYNGEE.